Below are 27 T cell receptor beta chains sequenced from a single sample in a study of cytomegalovirus exposure and HLA in healthy donors. The PCR used 60 Vbeta and 13 Jbeta primers. The assay was immunoSEQ multiplex PCR, and TCRdb's table has in-frame clones only and misses some. The sample has fewer than 250,000 clones, roughly 85% seen once. Input material: PBMCs. The receptors were sampled from a male donor in good health and CMV-seronegative.

The chain joins TRBV15 to TRBJ1-3; possibly TRBD1 for D (6 bases). Trimming shortened V by 3 bases and J by 0 bases, and 15 bases separated the two germline ends. Germline CDR1 is LNHNV and CDR2 is YYDKDF (reference sequence). This CDR3 is built from 17 residues. CDR3 in DNA: TGTGCCACCAGCAGCCCCGAGACAGGTTACTCTGGAAACACCATATATTTT. As protein: CATSSPETGYSGNTIYF.

This chain links TRBV9 with TRBJ1-4, with 8 bases that match TRBD1. CDR1 is SGDLS, CDR2 YYNGEE, per germline. This CDR3 spans 14 amino acids. J lost 8 bases, V lost 4 bases, and 7 bases had no gene match. CDR3 nucleotides: TGTGCCAGCAGCCCCTCCGGACAGGGCGAAAAACTGTTTTTT. Its protein is CASSPSGQGEKLFF. Full variable domain (outside the CDR3, taken from reference TRBV9 and TRBJ1-4): DSGVTQTPKHLITATGQRVTLRCSPRSGDLSVYWYQQSLDQGLQFLIQYYNGEERAKGNILERFSAQQFPDLHSELNLSSLELGDSALYFCASSPSGQGEKLFFGSGTQLSVL.

This sequence joins TRBV6-1 and TRBJ1-2; D gene uncertain. The CDR3 runs to 13 residues. The germline gives CDR1 MNHNS, CDR2 SASEGT. The V end lost 6 bases, the J end lost 6 bases, and 14 bases lay between the germline ends. The CDR3 sequence: CASRETASDGYTF. CDR3 DNA: TGTGCCAGCAGGGAAACTGCCTCGGATGGCTACACCTTC.

The chain has TRBV7-3 and TRBJ2-2; 9 bases line up with TRBD1. This CDR3 has 15 residues. The germline gives CDR1 SGHTA, CDR2 FQGTGA. V trimming: 5 bases; J trimming: 1 base; junction bases outside the gene matches: 2. DNA for the CDR3: TGTGCCAGCAGCCCGACAGGGGGGAACACCGGGGAGCTGTTTTTT. It specifies CASSPTGGNTGELFF.

This chain uses TRBV18 with TRBJ2-3; D perhaps matches TRBD2 (5 bases). The V gene lost 0 bases and the J gene lost 6 bases, with 7 bases spanning the gap. Germline V gene lookup returns CDR1 KGHSH and CDR2 LQKENI. CDR3 length: 13 amino acids. CDR3 nucleotide sequence: TGTGCCAGCTCACCACCCTCGGGGGATACGCAGTATTTT. Protein product: CASSPPSGDTQYF.

The V call is TRBV5-1, the J call TRBJ1-5; D is unclear. Germline V gene lookup returns CDR1 SGHRS and CDR2 YFSETQ. This CDR3 has 14 residues. V was shortened by 2 bases and J by 0 bases, with 6 bases between the two germline ends. The CDR3 reads CASSFGGSNQPQHF. CDR3 coding DNA: TGCGCCAGCAGCTTCGGAGGTAGCAATCAGCCCCAGCATTTT. Variable domain in full (rest from reference TRBV5-1 and TRBJ1-5): KAGVTQTPRYLIKTRGQQVTLSCSPISGHRSVSWYQQTPGQGLQFLFEYFSETQRNKGNFPGRFSGRQFSNSRSEMNVSTLELGDSALYLCASSFGGSNQPQHFGDGTRLSIL.

J is TRBJ1-1 and V is TRBV9; the match to TRBD1 covers 7 bases. J lost 7 bases, V lost 0 bases, and 9 bases had no gene match. Per the germline V gene, CDR1 is SGDLS and CDR2 is YYNGEE. The CDR3 covers 15 residues. The CDR3 DNA sequence: TGTGCCAGCAGCGTAGGCTACAGGGGAGGAGATGAAGCTTTCTTT. It is translated as CASSVGYRGGDEAFF.

V gene TRBV9 combines with J gene TRBJ2-3, with 8 nucleotides matching TRBD2. The germline V gene has CDR1 SGDLS and CDR2 YYNGEE. V dropped 3 bases and J dropped 1; count of bases not matched to a gene: 1. This CDR3 has 14 amino acids. The CDR3 DNA reads TGTGCCAGCAGCGCGGGGGGGGGCACAGATACGCAGTATTTT. Translated, it gives CASSAGGGTDTQYF. The full variable domain, its missing parts supplied by reference TRBV9 and TRBJ2-3, is DSGVTQTPKHLITATGQRVTLRCSPRSGDLSVYWYQQSLDQGLQFLIQYYNGEERAKGNILERFSAQQFPDLHSELNLSSLELGDSALYFCASSAGGGTDTQYFGPGTRLTVL.

The V gene is TRBV19, the J gene TRBJ2-7, with TRBD2 identical over 8 bases. Trimming took 6 bases from V and 0 from J; bases not matched to a gene: 7. This CDR3 spans 15 amino acids. Germline V gene lookup returns CDR1 LNHDA and CDR2 SQIVND (reference sequence). CDR3 sequence reads: CASSPGGGLSYEQYF. CDR3 in DNA: TGTGCCAGTAGCCCGGGGGGGGGCCTCTCCTACGAGCAGTACTTC.

The chain uses TRBV6-5 and TRBJ2-7; perhaps TRBD1 as D (6 bases). This CDR3 has 14 amino acids. Trimming removed 4 bases at V and 9 bases at J, with 19 bases between. From germline, CDR1 is MNHEY and CDR2 SVGAGI. The CDR3 here is CASSFGGGLLRQYF. The DNA of the CDR3 is TGTGCCAGCAGTTTTGGGGGCGGGTTATTGAGGCAGTACTTC.

The chain links TRBV7-2 to TRBJ2-7, with 7 bases lining up with TRBD2. The CDR3 runs to 15 residues. V was clipped by 4 bases and J by 0 bases; unmatched bases: 6. Germline V gives CDR1 SGHTA, CDR2 FQGNSA. This chain's CDR3 is CASSYSGFDSYEQYF. The DNA of the CDR3 is TGTGCCAGCAGCTATAGCGGGTTTGACTCCTACGAGCAGTACTTC.

The chain is built from TRBV6-5 and TRBJ1-5, with TRBD1 identical over 7 bases. Trimming at V came to 4 bases and at J to 4 bases, leaving 10 bases not matched to a gene. Germline V CDR1 and CDR2: MNHEY, SVGAGI. The CDR3 is 16 residues long. CDR3 amino acids: CASSFNFRDRNQPQHF. The CDR3 DNA follows: TGTGCCAGCAGTTTCAATTTCCGGGACAGAAATCAGCCCCAGCATTTT.

The J gene is TRBJ2-7, the V gene TRBV5-1; TRBD1 might be the D (6 bases). Trimming took off 5 bases at V and 2 bases at J, with 17 bases between the two ends. CDR1 is SGHRS and CDR2 is YFSETQ in the germline V gene. CDR3 size: 15 residues. The CDR3 loop is CASSSTGNPAYEQYF. DNA of the CDR3: TGCGCCAGCAGTTCAACAGGGAACCCTGCCTACGAGCAGTACTTC.

Here the CDR3 DNA reads TGTGCCAGCAGCTTAGGCCGGGACTCCTACGAGCAGTACTTC. Encoded protein: CASSLGRDSYEQYF. The V gene is TRBV7-3, the J gene TRBJ2-7, with D possibly matching TRBD2 (5 bases). Germline V gene data show CDR1 as SGHTA and CDR2 as FQGTGA. V lost 2 bases, J lost 0 bases, and 8 bases lay in between. There are 14 residues in the CDR3.

The chain is built from TRBV7-2 and TRBJ2-2; unclear D gene. CDR3 length: 15 residues. Germline loops: CDR1 SGHTA, CDR2 FQGNSA. Trimming pared 5 bases from V and 2 bases from J, leaving 12 bases between. CDR3 amino acids: CASSPIATNTGELFF. CDR3 nucleotides: TGTGCCAGCAGCCCCATCGCGACTAACACCGGGGAGCTGTTTTTT.

The chain has TRBV19 and TRBJ1-1; 9 nucleotides align to TRBD1. Germline CDR1 and CDR2: LNHDA and SQIVND (reference sequence). The CDR3 has 13 amino acids. V lost 5 bases and J lost 4; bases outside the gene matches: 2. CDR3 loop: CASSGQGPTEAFF. CDR3 sequence (DNA): TGTGCCAGTAGTGGACAGGGGCCCACTGAAGCTTTCTTT.

This clone was counted once. The chain links TRBV7-9 to TRBJ2-3, with 7 bases lining up with TRBD2. The CDR3 length is 18 residues. CDR1 is SEHNR and CDR2 is FQNEAQ in the germline V gene (reference sequence). J was trimmed by 2 bases and V by 7 bases; bases with no gene match: 18. Here the CDR3 DNA reads TGTGCCAGCACCCCCTCGGTGAGGACGGGGGGATACACAGATACGCAGTATTTT. Protein sequence: CASTPSVRTGGYTDTQYF.

This chain uses TRBV25-1 with TRBJ1-3; D perhaps matches TRBD1 (6 bases). CDR1 and CDR2 (germline): MGHDK, SYGVNS. V lost 3 bases and J 0 bases, leaving 9 bases between the germline ends. The CDR3 covers 15 residues. CDR3 nucleotides: TGTGCCAGCAGTGATTTACAGGGCTCTGGAAACACCATATATTTT. It codes for CASSDLQGSGNTIYF.

This clone was observed a single time. The chain joins TRBV6-5 to TRBJ2-1; 8 bases match TRBD2. Germline trimming cut 5 bases from V and 0 bases from J; bases unmatched to any gene: 3. CDR3 size: 15 residues. CDR1 and CDR2 (germline): MNHEY, SVGAGI. The CDR3 loop is CASSPSGPSYNEQFF. CDR3 DNA sequence: TGTGCCAGCAGTCCTAGCGGGCCCTCCTACAATGAGCAGTTCTTC.

The chain is built from TRBV7-7 and TRBJ2-5, with TRBD2 identical over 12 bases. This CDR3 contains 12 residues. Trimming cost V 5 bases and J 12 bases; bases outside gene matches: 4. Germline lookup yields CDR1 SSHAT and CDR2 FNYEAQ (reference sequence). The CDR3 loop reads CASSPTSGGKYF. In nucleotides, the CDR3 is TGTGCCAGCAGCCCTACTAGCGGGGGGAAGTACTTC.

This clone was observed a handful of times. The chain recombines TRBV6-5 with TRBJ1-1; tentative D call: TRBD1 (6 bases). The CDR3 is 14 amino acids. Germline V gene lookup returns CDR1 MNHEY and CDR2 SVGAGI. Trimming shortened V by 2 bases and J by 0 bases, and 7 bases separated the two germline ends. CDR3: CASSYGGLNTEAFF. The CDR3 bases are TGTGCCAGCAGTTACGGGGGCTTGAACACTGAAGCTTTCTTT.

The J gene is TRBJ2-5, the V gene TRBV6-6; D not certain. Germline CDR1 and CDR2: MNHNY and SVGAGI (reference sequence). The CDR3 has 12 amino acids. V was trimmed by 7 bases and J by 0 bases, leaving 6 bases between them. The CDR3: CASKEYQETQYF. The CDR3 DNA reads as TGTGCCAGCAAGGAGTACCAAGAGACCCAGTACTTC.

This CDR3 reads CASSGRGANYGYTF. The CDR3 nucleotides are TGCGCCAGCAGCGGGCGGGGTGCTAACTATGGCTACACCTTC. This chain connects TRBV5-1 to TRBJ1-2; D uncertain. The CDR3 is 14 residues long. The V end lost 4 bases, the J end lost 0 bases, and 10 bases lay between the germline ends. Germline V gene data show CDR1 as SGHRS and CDR2 as YFSETQ.

This chain uses TRBV6-5 with TRBJ2-1, with D possibly matching TRBD1 (6 bases). This CDR3 region has 15 residues. The V end lost 4 bases, the J end lost 4 bases, and 14 bases lay between the germline ends. Germline V gives CDR1 MNHEY, CDR2 SVGAGI. The CDR3 protein is CASSSGTPSYNEQFF. In DNA form, the CDR3 reads TGTGCCAGCAGTTCCGGGACACCCTCTTACAATGAGCAGTTCTTC.

This clone showed up just a few times. One end of the junction fails to match germline, which may point to a read error. The CDR3 nucleotides are TGTGCCAGCAGCTTCGACATGAATACTGAAGCTTTCTTT. Encoded protein: CASSFDMNTEAFF. The chain couples TRBV7-2 to TRBJ1-1, with D unresolved. This CDR3 is 13 amino acids long. Germline loops: CDR1 SGHTA, CDR2 FQGNSA.

The chain uses TRBV27 and TRBJ2-7; maybe TRBD2 (6 bases). The CDR3 extends over 15 amino acids. Germline lookup yields CDR1 MNHEY and CDR2 SMNVEV (reference sequence). Trimming removed 6 bases from V and 0 bases from J, with 15 bases in between. CDR3 in amino acids: CASRPRLGLSYEQYF. Written as DNA, the CDR3 is TGTGCCAGCAGGCCAAGACTAGGCCTCTCCTACGAGCAGTACTTC.

The rearrangement joins TRBV18 to TRBJ1-2; the D gene is possibly TRBD1 (6 bases). V was pared by 2 bases and J by 0 bases, with 10 bases between. The germline CDR1 and CDR2 sequences are KGHSH and LQKENI. The CDR3 is made up of 15 amino acids. CDR3 amino acids: CASSPSGVSNYGYTF. CDR3 DNA: TGTGCCAGCTCACCATCAGGGGTCTCTAACTATGGCTACACCTTC.